Presented here are 26 T cell receptor beta chains from one specimen sequenced in a study of T cells in Graves' hyperthyroidism and ophthalmopathy. Researchers took RNA transcripts and amplified the TCR beta CDR3 regions from them. HTBI primers were the set used in a first-round RT-PCR of the TCR CDR3. TCRdb re-analysed the multiplex PCR reads in MiXCR, keeping a single row per CDR3 protein. This table has more than 450,000 distinct CDR3 sequences, approximately 15% appearing once. The specimen sequenced was blood. All receptors come from a woman aged 40 to 50 with Graves' hyperthyroidism.

The J gene is TRBJ2-1, the V gene TRBV3-1, with TRBD2 matching over 12 bases. From germline, CDR1 is LGHDT and CDR2 YNNKEL (reference sequence). The CDR3 extends over 22 amino acids. The trim removed 0 bases at V and 5 bases at J, leaving 20 bases unmatched. The CDR3 nucleotides are TGTGCCAGCAGCCAAGAAAGGTACGAGGGAACTAGCGGGAGGCGATGGGACAATGAGCAGTTCTTC. Translating gives CASSQERYEGTSGRRWDNEQFF.

As concerns this clonotype: A much bigger clone sits one base away, suggesting this may be a read error. The chain couples TRBV11-2 to TRBJ2-3; TRBD2 agrees at 13 bases. The germline gives CDR1 SGHAT, CDR2 FQNNGV. The CDR3 spans 16 residues. DNA for the CDR3: TGTGCCGGCAGCTTAGAGCGGCGGACTAGCGGGAGTTGGCAGTATTTT. Its protein product is CAGSLERRTSGSWQYF.

This clonotype has at least ten counts. The genes are TRBV15 and TRBJ1-1, with TRBD1 matching over 7 bases. Germline lookup yields CDR1 LNHNV and CDR2 YYDKDF (reference sequence). The CDR3 runs 16 residues. J was trimmed by 6 bases and V by 3 bases; bases with no gene match: 13. Written as DNA, the CDR3 is TGTGCCACCAGCAGTTCGGGGGGACAGCGCCGCTCTGAAGCTTTCTTT. This translates into CATSSSGGQRRSEAFF.

This clonotype has more than one count but fewer than ten. This rearrangement joins TRBV4-1 to TRBJ2-3; D perhaps matches TRBD2 (6 bases). Germline V gene lookup returns CDR1 MGHRA and CDR2 YSYEKL. With 3 bases removed from V and 2 bases from J, the gap between germline ends came to 18 bases. The CDR3 is 17 amino acids. CDR3: CASSQDAFGSNTDTQYF. In DNA form, the CDR3 reads TGCGCCAGCAGCCAGGACGCGTTCGGGAGTAACACAGATACGCAGTATTTT.

J is TRBJ2-1 and V is TRBV10-3; TRBD2 aligns across 9 bases. Per germline, CDR1 ENHRY and CDR2 SYGVKD. The length of the CDR3 is 15 residues. In DNA form, the CDR3 reads TGTGCGGCGAGTACCGGGACTAGCCTGTACAATGAGCAGTTCTTC. It translates to CAASTGTSLYNEQFF.

At least ten counts were recorded for this clonotype. The chain carries TRBV10-3 and TRBJ2-1; the match to TRBD1 covers 7 bases. Per germline, CDR1 ENHRY and CDR2 SYGVKD. After removal of 3 bases from V and 3 bases from J, the junction contained 2 bases not matched to a gene. This CDR3 spans 14 amino acids. CDR3: CAISDRTGYNEQFF. CDR3 in DNA: TGTGCCATCAGTGACAGGACAGGCTACAATGAGCAGTTCTTC.

The sample holds many counts of this clonotype. V gene TRBV28 combines with J gene TRBJ2-7, with TRBD2 matching 8 bases. J gave up 4 bases and V 9 bases, and 8 bases lay outside the gene matches. The CDR3 length is 13 residues. Germline V gene sequence: CDR1 MDHEN, CDR2 SYDVKM. DNA of the CDR3: TGTGCCAGTAGCGGACTAGCTCCGTACGAGCAGTACTTC. Translated: CASSGLAPYEQYF. The full variable domain, completed using reference TRBV28 and TRBJ2-7, is DVKVTQSSRYLVKRTGEKVFLECVQDMDHENMFWYRQDPGLGLRLIYFSYDVKMKEKGDIPEGYSVSREKKERFSLILESASTNQTSMYLCASSGLAPYEQYFGPGTRLTVT.

This clonotype was seen ten or more times. The chain combines TRBV2 with TRBJ2-5; D might be TRBD1 (6 bases). Germline V gives CDR1 SNHLY, CDR2 FYNNEI. The V gene lost 3 bases and the J gene lost 5 bases, with 13 bases spanning the gap. The CDR3 extends over 14 amino acids. CDR3 loop: CASSEGTRPETQYF. Written as DNA, the CDR3 is TGTGCCAGCAGTGAGGGGACACGACCGGAGACCCAGTACTTC.

This clonotype was counted ten times or more. The genes are TRBV18 and TRBJ1-1, with TRBD1 matching over 12 bases. The CDR3 runs 15 residues. Trimming removed 3 bases from V and 6 bases from J; junction bases left unmatched: 5. In germline, CDR1 is KGHSH, CDR2 LQKENI. CDR3 residues: CASSPGTGGKAEAFF. The CDR3, as DNA: TGTGCCAGCTCACCCGGGACAGGGGGCAAAGCTGAAGCTTTCTTT.

This clonotype was counted at least ten times. The DNA for the CDR3 is TGTGCCAGCAGTTTTGGGGGGACGAAGGGTCAGACCCAGTACTTC. Translation gives CASSFGGTKGQTQYF. This chain connects TRBV27 to TRBJ2-5; TRBD2 is a possible D gene (6 bases). Looked up from germline, CDR1 is MNHEY and CDR2 is SMNVEV (reference sequence). The V and J ends lost 3 bases and 6 bases respectively, with 17 bases between them. There are 15 residues in the CDR3.

The sample holds many counts of this clonotype. The chain has TRBV24-1 and TRBJ2-5, with 7 bases aligning to TRBD2. The CDR3 runs 16 residues. The germline gives CDR1 KGHDR, CDR2 SFDVKD. V trimming: 3 bases; J trimming: 2 bases; junction bases outside the gene matches: 8. This CDR3 reads CATSDGRPGLQETQYF. The CDR3 coding sequence is TGTGCCACCAGTGATGGCCGACCGGGACTACAAGAGACCCAGTACTTC.

This clonotype has at least ten counts. This chain links TRBV29-1 with TRBJ1-1, with 9 bases that match TRBD1. Trimming removed 6 bases from V and 1 base from J; junction bases left unmatched: 3. CDR1 is SQVTM, CDR2 ANQGSEA, per germline. The CDR3 length is 13 residues. The CDR3 protein is CSVGTGRNTEAFF. In DNA form, the CDR3 reads TGCAGCGTCGGGACAGGGAGGAACACTGAAGCTTTCTTT.

The sample holds a few counts of this clonotype. The chain links TRBV5-6 to TRBJ2-1; perhaps D is TRBD1 or TRBD2 (5 bases each). CDR3 length equals 12 residues. Trimming took 6 bases from V and 9 from J, leaving 13 bases between them. The germline CDR1 and CDR2 sequences are SGHDT and YYEEEE. CDR3 bases: TGTGCCAGCACCTGGGGGATGGGTGAGCAGTTCTTC. This codes for CASTWGMGEQFF. The variable domain in full, completed from reference TRBV5-6 and TRBJ2-1, reads DAGVTQSPTHLIKTRGQQVTLRCSPKSGHDTVSWYQQALGQGPQFIFQYYEEEERQRGNFPDRFSGHQFPNYSSELNVNALLLGDSALYLCASTWGMGEQFFGPGTRLTVL.

The J gene is TRBJ2-7, the V gene TRBV5-1, with a tentative D call TRBD2 (5 bases). Trimming took off 5 bases at V and 0 bases at J, with 21 bases between the two ends. The CDR3 extends over 17 amino acids. Germline V lookup: CDR1 SGHRS, CDR2 YFSETQ. This chain's CDR3 is CASRRGALSESSYEQYF. DNA of the CDR3: TGCGCCAGCAGACGGGGAGCACTTTCGGAGAGCTCCTACGAGCAGTACTTC.

This clonotype was counted ten times or more. The CDR3 DNA reads as TGTGCCAGCAGTTACCCCACAACTAGCACCAGGCAAGAGACCCAGTACTTC. This gives the protein CASSYPTTSTRQETQYF. The rearrangement links TRBV6-2 or TRBV6-3 to TRBJ2-5; D may be TRBD2 (6 bases). Trimming removed 2 bases at V and 2 bases at J, with 18 bases between. Germline-derived CDR1 and CDR2 are MNHEY and SVGEGT. This CDR3 comprises 17 residues.

The chain uses TRBV28 and TRBJ1-2, with 8 bases fitting TRBD1. There are 14 residues in the CDR3. Per the germline V gene, CDR1 is MDHEN and CDR2 is SYDVKM. The V gene end was trimmed by 6 bases and the J gene end by 2 bases; junction bases not matched to a gene: 5. This CDR3 reads CASRSTGDNYGYTF. The CDR3 nucleotides read TGTGCCAGCAGGTCGACAGGGGACAACTATGGCTACACCTTC.

There are a few counts of this clonotype. The chain has TRBV7-2 and TRBJ2-5; perhaps TRBD2 as D (5 bases). CDR3 length: 15 residues. Germline V lookup: CDR1 SGHTA, CDR2 FQGNSA. Trimming left V 2 bases short and J 4 bases short, with 14 bases between. The CDR3 DNA sequence: TGTGCCAGCAGCTTAAACGAGGGATTAGCAGAGACCCAGTACTTC. Amino acids: CASSLNEGLAETQYF.

In this sample, this clonotype turned up many times. V usage is TRBV12-3 or TRBV12-4 and J usage is TRBJ2-3; no reliable D call. This CDR3 is 15 amino acids long. V was pared by 3 bases and J by 4 bases, with 14 bases between. Written as DNA, the CDR3 is TGTGCCAGCAGTTTTAGTCAGTTGCGCTCAGATACGCAGTATTTT. It yields the protein CASSFSQLRSDTQYF.

This clonotype was recorded at least ten times. The V call is TRBV20-1, the J call TRBJ2-7, with 7 bases that match TRBD1. The CDR3 extends over 13 amino acids. V lost 5 bases to trimming and J lost 2 bases; unmatched junction nucleotides: 6. Per the germline V gene, CDR1 is DFQATT and CDR2 is SNEGSKA (reference sequence). The DNA of the CDR3 is TGCAGTGCTCGACAGGGCATTACCTACGAGCAGTACTTC. This encodes CSARQGITYEQYF.

The table lists this clonotype with many counts. The V gene is TRBV7-2, the J gene TRBJ2-5, with 10 positions matching TRBD1. V was clipped by 4 bases and J by 4 bases; unmatched bases: 9. The germline CDR1 and CDR2 sequences are SGHTA and FQGNSA. The CDR3 is made up of 16 amino acids. The CDR3 DNA follows: TGTGCCAGCAGCTCCGGGGACAGGGGAGGCGGAGAGACCCAGTACTTC. Translation: CASSSGDRGGGETQYF. Variable domain in full (rest from reference TRBV7-2 and TRBJ2-5): GAGVSQSPSNKVTEKGKDVELRCDPISGHTALYWYRQSLGQGLEFLIYFQGNSAPDKSGLPSDRFSAERTGGSVSTLTIQRTQQEDSAVYLCASSSGDRGGGETQYFGPGTRLLVL.

This clonotype was counted between two and nine times. The chain combines TRBV28 with TRBJ2-2; D tentatively reads TRBD1 or TRBD2 (6 bases each). V lost 3 bases, J lost 4 bases, and 12 bases lay in between. Germline V gene lookup returns CDR1 MDHEN and CDR2 SYDVKM. The CDR3 is 15 residues long. The CDR3 coding sequence is TGTGCCAGCAGTTTCTTAGGGGGGACCACCGGGGAGCTGTTTTTT. Its protein product is CASSFLGGTTGELFF.

This clonotype was detected many times. The chain is built from TRBV30 and TRBJ2-4; 13 bases line up with TRBD2. Germline-derived CDR1 and CDR2 are GTSNPN and SVGIG (reference sequence). There are 15 residues in the CDR3. After removal of 2 bases from V and 4 bases from J, the junction contained 2 bases not matched to a gene. The CDR3 DNA reads TGTGCCTGGAGTTGGACTAGCGGGAGTAAAAACATTCAGTACTTC. Residues: CAWSWTSGSKNIQYF.

The chain joins TRBV20-1 to TRBJ2-1; D might be TRBD2 (5 bases). In germline, CDR1 is DFQATT, CDR2 SNEGSKA (reference sequence). The CDR3 totals 13 residues. V lost 2 bases and J lost 10, with 15 bases in between. The CDR3 sequence: CSARSIGGREQFF. Here the CDR3 DNA reads TGCAGTGCTAGATCAATAGGAGGACGAGAGCAGTTCTTC.

In its sample, this clonotype was seen many times. CDR3 sequence (DNA): TGTGCCAGCAGTTACGTGACTAGCGGGAGTAAAGAGCAGTTCTTC. Translated, it gives CASSYVTSGSKEQFF. The V and J genes are TRBV6-2 or TRBV6-3 and TRBJ2-1; 12 positions agree with TRBD2. Trimming removed 2 bases from V and 10 bases from J; junction bases left unmatched: 6. CDR1 is MNHEY and CDR2 is SVGEGT in the germline V gene. This CDR3 contains 15 residues.

Ten or more counts support this clonotype. A much larger clone sits a single nucleotide away, making a read error possible. V gene TRBV28 combines with J gene TRBJ2-5; no definite D call. Germline CDR1 is MDHEN and CDR2 is SYDVKM. Between the trimmed V and J ends, which lost 6 bases and 0 bases, there was a span of 2 bases. This CDR3 has 11 residues. DNA for the CDR3: TGTGCCAGCAGCCACCAAGAGACCCAGTACTTC. Amino acids: CASSHQETQYF.

The table lists this clonotype with many counts. This rearrangement joins TRBV5-1 to TRBJ2-7; no clear D. CDR3 length: 13 amino acids. The germline V gene has CDR1 SGHRS and CDR2 YFSETQ. The ends were cut back, 4 bases at V and 2 bases at J, with 10 bases in the middle. The CDR3, as DNA: TGCGCCAGCAGCAAGCCGCCTACCTACGAGCAGTACTTC. Residues: CASSKPPTYEQYF.